This T cell receptor beta chain is drawn from a study of vaccination and CD4 T cells after COVID-19. The time point is: late sampling 161 to 241 days after vaccination in a few convalescent patients. The sample's treatment: approximately nine-day PBMC culture with coronavirus spike peptide pools or control peptides (ViraFEST assay). Germline loops: CDR1 LNHDA, CDR2 SQIVND (reference sequence). This CDR3 is 15 amino acids long. J gave up 7 bases and V 3 bases, and 7 bases lay outside the gene matches. With the Oncomine TCR Beta short-read assay, DNA from cultured CD4+ T cells was sequenced. TCRdb itself ran the PCR reads through MiXCR, one entry per CDR3 protein. The sample carries tens of thousands of distinct CDR3 sequences, about 43% recorded once. Concerning this clonotype: What it recognizes is unknown.

The source was CD4+ T cells from blood, cultured in vitro, collected about 7 months after SARS-CoV-2 vaccination. The rearrangement links TRBV19 to TRBJ2-1; TRBD1 matches 9 bases. The sequence derives from a human donor who had recovered from COVID-19. CDR3 region: CASSIRTGADNEQFF. The CDR3 DNA reads as TGTGCCAGTAGTATCAGGACAGGGGCGGATAATGAGCAGTTCTTC.